This is a list of T cell receptor beta chains from one sample in a study of T cell repertoires in cytomegalovirus infection. Their antigens remain unidentified. TCRdb analysed the reads with MiXCR anew, one entry per CDR3 protein. The sample shows approximately 1,000,000 distinct CDR3 sequences, roughly 30% of them seen only once. The source material was cultured CD8+ T cells from PBMCs, sampled from culture after CMV antigen stimulation. The receptors come from a human donor in good health (CMV status not recorded). Some clones in this sample may be carry-over from other donors' samples. Each CDR3 is given with its conserved first and last residue. Each record gives: J gene, clone size, V gene, D gene, CDR3 protein, CDR3 DNA. A D gene is named only where the DNA matches it firmly. Not every row has a clone size; where given, it reads once, few, many or a size class.

j_call: TRBJ1-2; clone_size: few; v_call: TRBV12-3/TRBV12-4; d_call: TRBD1; cdr3_aa: CASSLAPRTGVGYTF; cdr3_nt: TGTGCCAGCAGTTTAGCCCCACGGACAGGAGTTGGCTACACCTTC
j_call: TRBJ1-6; clone_size: .; v_call: TRBV6-2/TRBV6-3; d_call: .; cdr3_aa: CASSSGTYTPRSPLHF; cdr3_nt: TGTGCCAGCAGTTCCGGGACCTATACCCCCAGGTCACCCCTCCACTTT
j_call: TRBJ2-5; clone_size: many; v_call: TRBV7-6; d_call: .; cdr3_aa: CASSLGSPIGETQYF; cdr3_nt: TGTGCCAGCAGCTTAGGATCTCCGATTGGGGAGACCCAGTACTTC
j_call: TRBJ2-3; clone_size: few; v_call: TRBV19; d_call: TRBD1; cdr3_aa: CASSDRESWTDTQYF; cdr3_nt: TGTGCCAGTAGTGACAGGGAGAGCTGGACAGATACGCAGTATTTT
j_call: TRBJ2-2; clone_size: few; v_call: TRBV6-5; d_call: .; cdr3_aa: CASSLQAVNTGELFF; cdr3_nt: TGTGCCAGCAGTTTACAGGCCGTGAACACCGGGGAGCTGTTTTTT
j_call: TRBJ2-7; clone_size: .; v_call: TRBV12-3/TRBV12-4; d_call: TRBD1; cdr3_aa: CTSSLSGQGSYEQYF; cdr3_nt: TGTACCAGCAGTTTATCCGGACAGGGCTCCTACGAGCAGTACTTC
j_call: TRBJ1-1; clone_size: .; v_call: TRBV4-1; d_call: TRBD1; cdr3_aa: CASSQDRGHTEAFF; cdr3_nt: TGCGCCAGCAGCCAAGACAGGGGGCACACTGAAGCTTTCTTT
j_call: TRBJ2-5; clone_size: .; v_call: TRBV19; d_call: .; cdr3_aa: CASTYSGASDGETQYF; cdr3_nt: TGTGCCAGTACCTACAGTGGGGCTAGCGACGGAGAGACCCAGTACTTC
j_call: TRBJ1-1; clone_size: .; v_call: TRBV2; d_call: .; cdr3_aa: CASKGRPREAFF; cdr3_nt: TGTGCCAGCAAGGGCAGGCCTAGGGAAGCTTTCTTT
j_call: TRBJ1-1; clone_size: .; v_call: TRBV6-6; d_call: .; cdr3_aa: CATPEGDTEAFF; cdr3_nt: TGTGCCACCCCGGAGGGCGACACTGAAGCTTTCTTT
j_call: TRBJ2-3; clone_size: .; v_call: TRBV4-2; d_call: TRBD2; cdr3_aa: CASSQADLGLAGGTDTQYF; cdr3_nt: TGTGCCAGCAGCCAAGCAGACTTGGGACTAGCGGGGGGCACAGATACGCAGTATTTT
j_call: TRBJ2-5; clone_size: .; v_call: TRBV6-2/TRBV6-3; d_call: .; cdr3_aa: CASSYHSMHQGPGPQETQYF; cdr3_nt: TGTGCCAGCAGTTACCACTCGATGCATCAGGGTCCGGGCCCGCAAGAGACCCAGTACTTC
j_call: TRBJ2-1; clone_size: few; v_call: TRBV7-9; d_call: .; cdr3_aa: CASSSSSPGASSYNEQFF; cdr3_nt: TGTGCCAGCAGCTCCTCTTCGCCAGGGGCCAGCTCCTACAATGAGCAGTTCTTC
j_call: TRBJ2-5; clone_size: .; v_call: TRBV14; d_call: TRBD1; cdr3_aa: CASSQHRGETQYF; cdr3_nt: TGTGCCAGCAGCCAACACAGGGGGGAGACCCAGTACTTC
j_call: TRBJ2-7; clone_size: few; v_call: TRBV7-9; d_call: .; cdr3_aa: CASSLGGGAQEQYF; cdr3_nt: TGTGCCAGCAGCTTAGGAGGGGGGGCGCAAGAGCAGTACTTC
j_call: TRBJ2-1; clone_size: .; v_call: TRBV20-1; d_call: .; cdr3_aa: CSASTGSSYNEQFF; cdr3_nt: TGCAGTGCTAGTACCGGGAGCTCCTACAATGAGCAGTTCTTC
j_call: TRBJ2-1; clone_size: .; v_call: TRBV27; d_call: TRBD2; cdr3_aa: CASRIAGVVNEQFF; cdr3_nt: TGTGCCAGCAGAATAGCGGGGGTGGTGAATGAGCAGTTCTTC
j_call: TRBJ2-1; clone_size: .; v_call: TRBV4-1; d_call: .; cdr3_aa: CASSQVVSFNEQFF; cdr3_nt: TGCGCCAGCAGCCAAGTAGTGTCCTTCAATGAGCAGTTCTTC
j_call: TRBJ1-4; clone_size: many; v_call: TRBV5-6; d_call: TRBD1; cdr3_aa: CASSLAGTGNEKLFF; cdr3_nt: TGTGCCAGCAGCTTGGCCGGGACAGGGAATGAAAAACTGTTTTTT
j_call: TRBJ2-1; clone_size: .; v_call: TRBV7-2; d_call: TRBD2; cdr3_aa: CVSSYGGTGNEQFF; cdr3_nt: TGTGTCAGCAGCTACGGGGGGACGGGCAATGAGCAGTTCTTC
j_call: TRBJ1-4; clone_size: many; v_call: TRBV5-1; d_call: .; cdr3_aa: CASSPGLPGREKLFF; cdr3_nt: TGCGCCAGCAGCCCGGGACTCCCGGGAAGGGAAAAACTGTTTTTT
j_call: TRBJ1-4; clone_size: few; v_call: TRBV4-1; d_call: .; cdr3_aa: CASSQEPTRGVSEKLFF; cdr3_nt: TGCGCCAGCAGCCAAGAACCAACGAGGGGAGTTTCGGAAAAACTGTTTTTT
j_call: TRBJ1-1; clone_size: .; v_call: TRBV5-4; d_call: .; cdr3_aa: CASSLGRVGTEAFF; cdr3_nt: TGTGCCAGCAGCTTAGGCAGGGTGGGGACTGAAGCTTTCTTT
j_call: TRBJ2-2; clone_size: .; v_call: TRBV19; d_call: .; cdr3_aa: CASLLFETGELFF; cdr3_nt: TGTGCCAGCCTCCTCTTTGAGACCGGGGAGCTGTTTTTT
j_call: TRBJ2-5; clone_size: .; v_call: TRBV5-3; d_call: TRBD1; cdr3_aa: CASSSGQGEDF; cdr3_nt: TGTGCCAGCAGCTCGGGACAGGGGGAGGACTTC
j_call: TRBJ2-5; clone_size: few; v_call: TRBV10-3; d_call: .; cdr3_aa: CAISESDGETQYF; cdr3_nt: TGTGCCATCAGTGAGTCTGACGGAGAGACCCAGTACTTC
j_call: TRBJ1-1; clone_size: .; v_call: TRBV5-4; d_call: .; cdr3_aa: CASSLDTENTEAFF; cdr3_nt: TGTGCCAGCAGCTTGGACACAGAGAACACTGAAGCTTTCTTT
j_call: TRBJ2-1; clone_size: .; v_call: TRBV7-4; d_call: .; cdr3_aa: CASSPSKGASSSNNEQFF; cdr3_nt: TGTGCCAGCAGCCCTTCGAAGGGAGCCTCGAGCTCCAACAATGAGCAGTTCTTC
j_call: TRBJ1-6; clone_size: .; v_call: TRBV19; d_call: TRBD1; cdr3_aa: CASSILDRGGSPLHF; cdr3_nt: TGTGCCAGTAGTATCCTCGACAGGGGGGGTTCACCCCTCCACTTT
j_call: TRBJ2-3; clone_size: .; v_call: TRBV4-2; d_call: .; cdr3_aa: CASSQENGGTTDTQYF; cdr3_nt: TGTGCCAGCAGCCAAGAGAACGGGGGTACGACAGATACGCAGTATTTT
j_call: TRBJ1-1; clone_size: .; v_call: TRBV27; d_call: TRBD1; cdr3_aa: CASKPPGQGMNTEAFF; cdr3_nt: TGTGCCTCCAAACCCCCGGGACAGGGAATGAACACTGAAGCTTTCTTT
j_call: TRBJ2-1; clone_size: many; v_call: TRBV7-9; d_call: .; cdr3_aa: CASSLEAGVYNEQFF; cdr3_nt: TGTGCCAGCAGCTTAGAGGCAGGGGTTTACAATGAGCAGTTCTTC
j_call: TRBJ1-1; clone_size: .; v_call: TRBV7-9; d_call: .; cdr3_aa: CASSLGGKEAAFF; cdr3_nt: TGTGCCAGCAGCTTAGGTGGGAAAGAGGCAGCTTTCTTT
j_call: TRBJ2-2; clone_size: .; v_call: TRBV7-9; d_call: TRBD1; cdr3_aa: CASTAGTGGPGELFF; cdr3_nt: TGTGCCAGCACAGCAGGGACAGGGGGCCCCGGGGAGCTGTTTTTT
j_call: TRBJ2-3; clone_size: few; v_call: TRBV6-2/TRBV6-3; d_call: .; cdr3_aa: CASSPLVGGYTQYF; cdr3_nt: TGTGCCAGCAGCCCCTTGGTTGGGGGTTATACGCAGTATTTT
j_call: TRBJ1-2; clone_size: few; v_call: TRBV7-2; d_call: .; cdr3_aa: CASSLAGDPNYGYTF; cdr3_nt: TGTGCCAGCAGCTTAGCAGGGGATCCTAACTATGGCTACACCTTC
j_call: TRBJ2-2; clone_size: few; v_call: TRBV11-2; d_call: TRBD1; cdr3_aa: CASSRWGTGDTGELFF; cdr3_nt: TGTGCCAGCAGCCGCTGGGGGACAGGGGACACCGGGGAGCTGTTTTTT
j_call: TRBJ2-6; clone_size: .; v_call: TRBV11-2; d_call: .; cdr3_aa: CASSWAGGGANVLTF; cdr3_nt: TGTGCCAGCAGCTGGGCCGGTGGTGGGGCCAACGTCCTGACTTTC
j_call: TRBJ2-1; clone_size: .; v_call: TRBV28; d_call: .; cdr3_aa: CASSQRRVQDEQFF; cdr3_nt: TGTGCCAGCAGCCAACGACGGGTTCAGGATGAGCAGTTCTTC
j_call: TRBJ1-2; clone_size: .; v_call: TRBV27; d_call: .; cdr3_aa: CATRGNYGYTF; cdr3_nt: TGTGCCACGAGGGGTAACTATGGCTACACCTTC
j_call: TRBJ1-2; clone_size: .; v_call: TRBV12-3/TRBV12-4; d_call: .; cdr3_aa: CASSPSLEADTF; cdr3_nt: TGTGCCAGCAGTCCCAGCTTGGAGGCGGACACCTTC
j_call: TRBJ2-1; clone_size: .; v_call: TRBV6-8; d_call: .; cdr3_aa: CASSSLRTVRYNEQFF; cdr3_nt: TGTGCCAGCAGTTCCCTCCGGACAGTCCGGTACAATGAGCAGTTCTTC
j_call: TRBJ2-3; clone_size: few; v_call: TRBV6-5; d_call: TRBD2; cdr3_aa: CASSLLAGGAASTDTQYF; cdr3_nt: TGTGCCAGCAGTTTACTAGCGGGGGGGGCTGCTAGCACAGATACGCAGTATTTT
j_call: TRBJ2-5; clone_size: few; v_call: TRBV4-1; d_call: TRBD2; cdr3_aa: CASSQLSGEETQYF; cdr3_nt: TGCGCCAGCAGCCAGCTTAGCGGGGAAGAGACCCAGTACTTC
j_call: TRBJ2-3; clone_size: many; v_call: TRBV12-3/TRBV12-4; d_call: .; cdr3_aa: CASSPARTSTDTQYF; cdr3_nt: TGTGCCAGCAGCCCAGCTCGGACTAGCACAGATACGCAGTATTTT
j_call: TRBJ2-7; clone_size: few; v_call: TRBV10-3; d_call: .; cdr3_aa: CAYTSGTSTGLYF; cdr3_nt: TGTGCCTACACGTCGGGGACCTCTACCGGGCTGTACTTC
j_call: TRBJ1-1; clone_size: .; v_call: TRBV25-1; d_call: .; cdr3_aa: CASSPNLGYGDYEAFF; cdr3_nt: TGTGCCAGCAGTCCAAACTTGGGGTACGGGGACTATGAAGCTTTCTTT
j_call: TRBJ2-1; clone_size: .; v_call: TRBV7-9; d_call: TRBD2; cdr3_aa: CASSSSAGGMTHEQFF; cdr3_nt: TGTGCCAGCAGCTCCTCGGCGGGGGGGATGACACACGAGCAGTTCTTC
j_call: TRBJ2-7; clone_size: .; v_call: TRBV27; d_call: TRBD2; cdr3_aa: CASSISSGGAILYEQYF; cdr3_nt: TGTGCCAGCAGTATATCTAGCGGGGGAGCCATACTCTACGAGCAGTACTTC
j_call: TRBJ1-1; clone_size: .; v_call: TRBV9; d_call: .; cdr3_aa: CASSRKTDTEAFF; cdr3_nt: TGTGCCAGCAGCCGAAAAACGGACACTGAAGCTTTCTTT
j_call: TRBJ1-5; clone_size: .; v_call: TRBV19; d_call: .; cdr3_aa: CASSISGNSNQPQHF; cdr3_nt: TGTGCCAGTAGTATTAGCGGGAATAGCAATCAGCCCCAGCATTTT
j_call: TRBJ1-1; clone_size: few; v_call: TRBV20-1; d_call: .; cdr3_aa: CSARDEAPEAFF; cdr3_nt: TGCAGTGCTAGAGATGAGGCCCCTGAAGCTTTCTTT